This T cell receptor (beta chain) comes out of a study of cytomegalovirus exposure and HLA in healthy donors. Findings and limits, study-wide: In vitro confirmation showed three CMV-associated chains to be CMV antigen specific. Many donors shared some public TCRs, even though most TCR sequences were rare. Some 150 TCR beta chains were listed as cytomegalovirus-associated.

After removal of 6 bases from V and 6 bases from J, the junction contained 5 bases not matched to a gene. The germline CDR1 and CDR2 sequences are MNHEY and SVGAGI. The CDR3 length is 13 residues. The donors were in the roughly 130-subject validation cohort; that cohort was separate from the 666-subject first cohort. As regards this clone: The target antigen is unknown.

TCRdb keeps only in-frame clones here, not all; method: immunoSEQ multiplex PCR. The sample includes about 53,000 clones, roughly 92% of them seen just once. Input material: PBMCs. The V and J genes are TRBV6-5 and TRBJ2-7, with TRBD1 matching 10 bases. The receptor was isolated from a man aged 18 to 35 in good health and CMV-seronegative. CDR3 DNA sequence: TGTGCCAGCAGCTTTCGGACAGGGGGCGAGCAGTACTTC. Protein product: CASSFRTGGEQYF.